A single TCR beta chain is shown here with its context. The data stem from a study of CD8+ T cells in alopecia areata. About the research overall: Treatment ran 6 to 18 months, with 6 months of follow-up afterward.

RNA extraction was followed by reverse transcription into cDNA, which acted as the sequencing template. Assay used: immunoSEQ multiplex PCR; TCRdb lists only in-frame clones, some missing. The data contain under 85,000 clones, 40% to 50% of them singletons. The source of this sequence is a human donor with alopecia areata. Sequencing was performed on CD8+ T cells sorted from blood, taken at week 0.

The CDR3 DNA follows: TGTGCCAGCAGTGAAGCGGGCCCGGGGCTCGAGCAGTACTTC. It encodes CASSEAGPGLEQYF. The chain links TRBV2 to TRBJ2-7; D may be TRBD1 or TRBD2 (5 bases each). Germline assignment: CDR1 SNHLY and CDR2 FYNNEI. This CDR3 has 14 residues. V dropped 0 bases and J dropped 6 bases, with 12 bases sitting between them.